What follows are 13 T cell receptor beta chains derived from one specimen sequenced in a study of shared clonotypes between healthy human individuals. Method: immunoSEQ multiplex PCR; TCRdb's copy keeps in-frame clones and lacks some. The table shows about 600,000 clones, with around 95% occurring only once. Naive CD8 cells lacked CD45RO, underwent positive selection for CCR7 and left out terminally differentiated effector memory CD45RA+ cells. What was sequenced was naive CD8+ T cells sorted from blood. Source of these receptors: a woman in her thirties in good health.

The V gene is TRBV7-8, the J gene TRBJ1-2, with D possibly matching TRBD1 (6 bases). The CDR3 has 15 amino acids. Germline loops: CDR1 SGHVS, CDR2 FQNEAQ. Trimming cost V 5 bases and J 7 bases, with 20 bases left between them. The CDR3 DNA reads as TGTGCCAGCAGCCCAGACAGGCCCCATTCGTTTGGCTACACCTTC. Amino acids: CASSPDRPHSFGYTF.

The chain uses TRBV6-1 and TRBJ2-7; the D gene is possibly TRBD2 (6 bases). Trimming removed 7 bases from V and 3 bases from J, with 16 bases in between. CDR1 is MNHNS and CDR2 is SASEGT in the germline V gene. The CDR3 runs 14 residues. In DNA form, the CDR3 reads TGTGCCAGCACTAGGACGGGGACTGTCTACGAGCAGTACTTC. It yields the protein CASTRTGTVYEQYF.

This clone was seen only a few times. The V gene is TRBV7-9, the J gene TRBJ1-5; 7 nucleotides agree with TRBD1. CDR1 SEHNR and CDR2 FQNEAQ come from the germline V gene (reference sequence). J lost 11 bases, V lost 5 bases, and 9 bases had no gene match. The CDR3 loop spans 13 amino acids. The CDR3 loop is CASSDQTTGTQHF. The CDR3, as DNA: TGTGCCAGCAGCGACCAGACGACAGGGACCCAGCATTTT.

This chain links TRBV6-1 with TRBJ1-2; tentative D call: TRBD1 (6 bases). The V gene lost 6 bases and the J gene lost 6 bases, with 17 bases spanning the gap. CDR3 length: 14 residues. CDR1 and CDR2 from the germline V gene are MNHNS and SASEGT. The DNA of the CDR3 is TGTGCCAGCAGGTACAGCGCCGAGGGGGATGGCTACACCTTC. As protein: CASRYSAEGDGYTF.

J is TRBJ2-1 and V is TRBV9; 7 bases agree with TRBD1. Losses at the gene ends were 3 bases for V and 8 bases for J; bases not matched to a gene: 11. The length of the CDR3 is 15 residues. CDR1 is SGDLS and CDR2 is YYNGEE in the germline V gene. The CDR3 DNA is TGTGCCAGCAGCGCACCTATGACAGGGTACGATGAGCAGTTCTTC. Its protein is CASSAPMTGYDEQFF.

The rearrangement uses TRBV13 and TRBJ2-1; 7 bases are shared with TRBD2. CDR3 length: 14 residues. Trimming took 7 bases from V and 5 from J; bases not matched to a gene: 8. Per the germline V gene, CDR1 is PRHDT and CDR2 is FYEKMQ (reference sequence). The CDR3 DNA follows: TGTGCCAGCACCCCCGGACTAGGAAACAATGAGCAGTTCTTC. Its protein product is CASTPGLGNNEQFF.

The rearrangement joins TRBV14 to TRBJ2-1, with unresolved D. Germline V gives CDR1 SGHDN, CDR2 FVKESK. The CDR3 runs 16 residues. Trimming removed 0 bases at V and 5 bases at J, with 14 bases between. The CDR3: CASSQDRTTLNNEQFF. CDR3 nucleotides: TGTGCCAGCAGCCAAGATCGGACGACCCTTAACAATGAGCAGTTCTTC.

The V gene is TRBV4-1, the J gene TRBJ1-4; 7 nucleotides align to TRBD1. The germline V gene encodes CDR1 MGHRA and CDR2 YSYEKL. V dropped 2 bases and J dropped 0; count of bases not matched to a gene: 6. The CDR3 is made up of 17 amino acids. The CDR3 here is CASSQLDRLSTNEKLFF. CDR3 DNA sequence: TGCGCCAGCAGCCAATTGGACAGGCTATCAACTAATGAAAAACTGTTTTTT.

This clone was counted once. The chain has TRBV27 and TRBJ1-1; TRBD1 aligns across 9 bases. CDR3 size: 14 residues. Germline V CDR1 and CDR2: MNHEY, SMNVEV (reference sequence). Trimming removed 6 bases from V and 1 base from J; junction bases left unmatched: 3. CDR3 amino acids: CASRWTGANTEAFF. In nucleotides, the CDR3 is TGTGCCAGCAGGTGGACAGGGGCGAACACTGAAGCTTTCTTT.

The count of this clone is one. V is TRBV27 and J is TRBJ2-5; TRBD1 matches at 9 bases. The end of the DNA fits TRBJ2-7 better, so the J call may be wrong. Germline V lookup: CDR1 MNHEY, CDR2 SMNVEV (reference sequence). The CDR3 loop spans 14 amino acids. CDR3 sequence: CASSPGQGRGEQYF. CDR3 DNA sequence: TGTGCCAGCAGCCCGGGACAGGGACGGGGCGAGCAGTACTTC.

The chain joins TRBV30 to TRBJ2-3; D uncertain. Germline assignment: CDR1 GTSNPN and CDR2 SVGIG (reference sequence). The V gene lost 1 base and the J gene lost 0 bases, with 5 bases spanning the gap. The CDR3 has 13 amino acids. The CDR3 sequence is CAWSAESTDTQYF. CDR3 in DNA: TGTGCCTGGAGTGCGGAGAGCACAGATACGCAGTATTTT.

CDR3 nucleotides: TGTGCCAGCAGTCCTAGACTAGCGGGCCGGGGCTACAATGAGCAGTTCTTC. Translated, it gives CASSPRLAGRGYNEQFF. This sequence joins TRBV28 and TRBJ2-1, with 10 bases that match TRBD2. CDR1 is MDHEN and CDR2 is SYDVKM in the germline V gene. The CDR3 runs 17 residues. After removal of 5 bases from V and 3 bases from J, the junction contained 10 bases not matched to a gene. Full variable domain (remainder filled in from reference TRBV28 and TRBJ2-1): DVKVTQSSRYLVKRTGEKVFLECVQDMDHENMFWYRQDPGLGLRLIYFSYDVKMKEKGDIPEGYSVSREKKERFSLILESASTNQTSMYLCASSPRLAGRGYNEQFFGPGTRLTVL.

V gene TRBV14 combines with J gene TRBJ1-2, with TRBD1 as a possible D gene (6 bases). This CDR3 is built from 15 residues. Germline V lookup: CDR1 SGHDN, CDR2 FVKESK. Trimming removed 1 base from V and 6 bases from J, with 15 bases in between. CDR3 DNA: TGTGCCAGCAGCCAAGCTTACAGGGCTCCGGATGGCTACACCTTC. It specifies CASSQAYRAPDGYTF. The variable domain in full, with the rest retrieved from reference TRBV14 and TRBJ1-2, is EAGVTQFPSHSVIEKGQTVTLRCDPISGHDNLYWYRRVMGKEIKFLLHFVKESKQDESGMPNNRFLAERTGGTYSTLKVQPAELEDSGVYFCASSQAYRAPDGYTFGSGTRLTVV.